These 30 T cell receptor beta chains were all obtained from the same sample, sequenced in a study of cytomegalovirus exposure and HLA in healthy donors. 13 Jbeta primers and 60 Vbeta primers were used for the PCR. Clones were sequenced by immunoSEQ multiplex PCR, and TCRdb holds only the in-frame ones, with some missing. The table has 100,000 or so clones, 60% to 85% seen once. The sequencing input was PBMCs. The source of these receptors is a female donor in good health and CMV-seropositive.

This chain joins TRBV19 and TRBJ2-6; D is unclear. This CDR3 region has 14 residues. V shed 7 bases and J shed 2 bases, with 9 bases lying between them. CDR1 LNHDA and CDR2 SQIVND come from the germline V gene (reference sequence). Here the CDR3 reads CASKSQAGANVLTF. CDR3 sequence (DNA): TGTGCCAGTAAGTCCCAGGCTGGGGCCAACGTCCTGACTTTC. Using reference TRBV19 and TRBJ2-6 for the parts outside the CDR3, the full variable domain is DGGITQSPKYLFRKEGQNVTLSCEQNLNHDAMYWYRQDPGQGLRLIYYSQIVNDFQKGDIAEGYSVSREKKESFPLTVTSAQKNPTAFYLCASKSQAGANVLTFGAGSRLTVL.

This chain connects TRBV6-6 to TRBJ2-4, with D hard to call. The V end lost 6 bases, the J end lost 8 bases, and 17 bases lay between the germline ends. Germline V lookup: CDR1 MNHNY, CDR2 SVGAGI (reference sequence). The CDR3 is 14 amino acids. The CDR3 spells CASSPPERPDIQYF. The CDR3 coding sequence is TGTGCCAGCAGCCCCCCCGAACGCCCGGACATTCAGTACTTC.

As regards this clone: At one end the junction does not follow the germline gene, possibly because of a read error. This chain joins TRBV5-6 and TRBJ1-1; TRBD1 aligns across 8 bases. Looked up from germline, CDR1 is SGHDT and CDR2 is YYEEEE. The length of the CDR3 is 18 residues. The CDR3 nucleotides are TGTGCCAGCAGCTTTGCAAGGACAGGGAGGTCGGGGAACCCTGAAGCTTTCTTT. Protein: CASSFARTGRSGNPEAFF.

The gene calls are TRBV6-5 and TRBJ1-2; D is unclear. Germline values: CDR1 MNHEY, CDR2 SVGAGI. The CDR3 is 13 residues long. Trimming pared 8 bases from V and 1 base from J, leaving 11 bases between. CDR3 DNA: TGTGCCAGCGCCCCCCAGATTAACTATGGCTACACCTTC. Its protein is CASAPQINYGYTF.

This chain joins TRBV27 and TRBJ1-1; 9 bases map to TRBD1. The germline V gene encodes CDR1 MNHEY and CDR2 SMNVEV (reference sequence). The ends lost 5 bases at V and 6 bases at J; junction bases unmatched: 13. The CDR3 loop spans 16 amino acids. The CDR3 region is CASSPRGQGVGAEAFF. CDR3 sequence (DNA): TGTGCCAGCAGTCCCCGGGGACAGGGTGTTGGCGCTGAAGCTTTCTTT.

The CDR3 nucleotides are TGTGCCAGCAGCTTAGGAACAGGGAGTGGCTCCTACAATGAGCAGTTCTTC. Encoded protein: CASSLGTGSGSYNEQFF. The chain has TRBV7-8 and TRBJ2-1, with D possibly being TRBD1 (6 bases). V lost 1 base, J lost 0 bases, and 13 bases lay in between. The CDR3 has 17 amino acids. Germline-derived CDR1 and CDR2 are SGHVS and FQNEAQ. Full variable domain (rest looked up from reference TRBV7-8 and TRBJ2-1): GAGVSQSPRYKVAKRGQDVALRCDPISGHVSLFWYQQALGQGPEFLTYFQNEAQLDKSGLPSDRFFAERPEGSVSTLKIQRTQQEDSAVYLCASSLGTGSGSYNEQFFGPGTRLTVL.

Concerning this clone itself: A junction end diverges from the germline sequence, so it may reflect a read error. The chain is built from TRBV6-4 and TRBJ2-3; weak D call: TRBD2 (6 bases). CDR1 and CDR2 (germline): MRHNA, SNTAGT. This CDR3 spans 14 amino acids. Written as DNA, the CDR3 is TGTGTCAGCAGTGAAGGGGAGGGCACAGATACGCAGTATTTT. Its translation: CVSSEGEGTDTQYF.

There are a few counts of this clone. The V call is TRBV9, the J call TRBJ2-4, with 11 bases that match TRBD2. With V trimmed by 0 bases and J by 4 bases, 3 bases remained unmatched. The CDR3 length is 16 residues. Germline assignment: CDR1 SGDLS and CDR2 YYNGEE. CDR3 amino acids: CASSVAASGGKNIQYF. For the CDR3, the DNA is TGTGCCAGCAGCGTAGCGGCTAGCGGGGGGAAAAACATTCAGTACTTC. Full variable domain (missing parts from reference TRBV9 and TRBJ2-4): DSGVTQTPKHLITATGQRVTLRCSPRSGDLSVYWYQQSLDQGLQFLIQYYNGEERAKGNILERFSAQQFPDLHSELNLSSLELGDSALYFCASSVAASGGKNIQYFGAGTRLSVL.

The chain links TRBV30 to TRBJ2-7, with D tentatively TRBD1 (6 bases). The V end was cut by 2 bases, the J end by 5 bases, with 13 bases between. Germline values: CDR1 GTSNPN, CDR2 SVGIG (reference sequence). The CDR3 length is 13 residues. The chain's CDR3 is CAWSQGNSHEQYF. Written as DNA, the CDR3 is TGTGCCTGGAGTCAGGGGAATAGCCACGAGCAGTACTTC.

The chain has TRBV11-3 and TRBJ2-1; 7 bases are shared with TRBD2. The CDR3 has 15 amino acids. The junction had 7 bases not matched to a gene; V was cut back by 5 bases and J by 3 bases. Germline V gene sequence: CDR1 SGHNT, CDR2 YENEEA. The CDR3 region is CASSTSSGNYNEQFF. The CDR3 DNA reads TGTGCCAGCAGCACCTCCAGCGGGAACTACAATGAGCAGTTCTTC.

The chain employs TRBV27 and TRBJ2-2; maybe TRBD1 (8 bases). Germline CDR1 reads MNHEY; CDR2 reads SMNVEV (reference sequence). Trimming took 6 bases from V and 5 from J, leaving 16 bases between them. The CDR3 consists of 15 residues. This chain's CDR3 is CASSHRGGRTGELFF. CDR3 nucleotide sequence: TGTGCCAGCAGCCACAGGGGGGGGAGAACCGGGGAGCTGTTTTTT.

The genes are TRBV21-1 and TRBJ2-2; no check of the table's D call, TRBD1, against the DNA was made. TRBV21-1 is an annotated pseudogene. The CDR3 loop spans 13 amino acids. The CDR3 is CASSNSPTGKLFF. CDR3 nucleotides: TGTGCCAGCAGCAATTCCCCGACAGGGAAGCTGTTTTTT.

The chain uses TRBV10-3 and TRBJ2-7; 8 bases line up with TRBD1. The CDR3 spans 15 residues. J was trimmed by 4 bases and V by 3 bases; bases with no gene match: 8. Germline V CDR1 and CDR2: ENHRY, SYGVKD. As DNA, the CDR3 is TGTGCCATCAGTGATACTAGGACAGGGTCATACGAGCAGTACTTC. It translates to CAISDTRTGSYEQYF.

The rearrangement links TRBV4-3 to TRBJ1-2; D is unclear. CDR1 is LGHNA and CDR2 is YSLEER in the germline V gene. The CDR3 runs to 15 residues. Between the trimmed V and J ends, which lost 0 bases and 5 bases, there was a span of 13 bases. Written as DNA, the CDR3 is TGCGCCAGCAGCCAAGATAAAACATCCCCGTATGGCTACACCTTC. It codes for CASSQDKTSPYGYTF.

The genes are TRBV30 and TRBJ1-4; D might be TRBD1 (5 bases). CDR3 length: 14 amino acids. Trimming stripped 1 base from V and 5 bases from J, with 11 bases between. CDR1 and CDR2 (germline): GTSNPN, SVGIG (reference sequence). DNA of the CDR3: TGTGCCTGGAGTGCCGCGGGACTGAATGAAAAACTGTTTTTT. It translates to CAWSAAGLNEKLFF.

The CDR3 nucleotides are TGCGCCAGTTCAACCGACAGTATGGGTCGGACAGATACGCAGTATTTT. Amino acid sequence: CASSTDSMGRTDTQYF. The V gene is TRBV5-1, the J gene TRBJ2-3, with a possible D match to TRBD1 (5 bases). Germline values: CDR1 SGHRS, CDR2 YFSETQ. The CDR3 is made up of 16 amino acids. Deletions cut 8 bases from V and 3 bases from J, with 22 bases between.

The CDR3 reads CASFRGTSGGAGELFF. The CDR3 DNA reads TGTGCCAGTTTTAGGGGGACTAGCGGAGGGGCCGGGGAGCTGTTTTTT. The rearrangement uses TRBV19 and TRBJ2-2; 11 nucleotides line up with TRBD2. Germline V gene lookup returns CDR1 LNHDA and CDR2 SQIVND (reference sequence). The CDR3 extends over 16 amino acids. J gave up 6 bases and V 8 bases, and 11 bases lay outside the gene matches.

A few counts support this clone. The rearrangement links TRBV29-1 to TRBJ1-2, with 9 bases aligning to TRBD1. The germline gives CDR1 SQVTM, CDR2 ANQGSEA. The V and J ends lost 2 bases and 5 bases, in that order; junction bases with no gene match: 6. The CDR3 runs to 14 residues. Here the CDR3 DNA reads TGCAGCGTTGAACAACCGGGACAGGGATATGGCTACACCTTC. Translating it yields CSVEQPGQGYGYTF.

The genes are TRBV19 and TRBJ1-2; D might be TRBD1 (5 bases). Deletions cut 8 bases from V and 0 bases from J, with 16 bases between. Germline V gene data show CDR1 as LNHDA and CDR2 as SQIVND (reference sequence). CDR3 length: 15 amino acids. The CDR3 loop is CASGVVGPANYGYTF. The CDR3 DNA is TGTGCCAGTGGGGTGGTGGGGCCAGCTAACTATGGCTACACCTTC.

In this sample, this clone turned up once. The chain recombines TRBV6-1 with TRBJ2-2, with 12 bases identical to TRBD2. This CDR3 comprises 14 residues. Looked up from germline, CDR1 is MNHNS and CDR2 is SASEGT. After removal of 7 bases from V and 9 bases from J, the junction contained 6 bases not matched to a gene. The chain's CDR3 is CASTRTSGNRELFF. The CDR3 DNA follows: TGTGCCAGCACGCGGACTAGCGGGAATCGGGAGCTGTTTTTT.

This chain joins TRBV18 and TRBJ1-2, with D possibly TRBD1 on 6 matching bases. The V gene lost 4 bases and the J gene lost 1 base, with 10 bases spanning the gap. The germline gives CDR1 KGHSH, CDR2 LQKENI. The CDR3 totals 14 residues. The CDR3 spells CASSRGGDNYGYTF. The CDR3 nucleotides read TGTGCCAGCTCACGGGGGGGCGATAACTATGGCTACACCTTC.

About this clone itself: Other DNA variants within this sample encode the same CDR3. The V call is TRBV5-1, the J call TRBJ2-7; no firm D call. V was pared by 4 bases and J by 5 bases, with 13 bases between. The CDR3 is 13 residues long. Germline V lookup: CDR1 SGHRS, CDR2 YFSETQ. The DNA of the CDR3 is TGCGCCAGCAGCCTGTTTGAGGCTAACGAGCAGTACTTC. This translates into CASSLFEANEQYF.

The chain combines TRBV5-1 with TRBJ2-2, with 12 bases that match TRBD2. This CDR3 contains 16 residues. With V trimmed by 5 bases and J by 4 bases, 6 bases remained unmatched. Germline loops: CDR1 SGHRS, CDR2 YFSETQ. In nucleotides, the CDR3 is TGCGCCAGCAGTCCAGGACTAGCGGGGCCCACCGGGGAGCTGTTTTTT. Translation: CASSPGLAGPTGELFF. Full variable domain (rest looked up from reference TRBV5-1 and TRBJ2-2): KAGVTQTPRYLIKTRGQQVTLSCSPISGHRSVSWYQQTPGQGLQFLFEYFSETQRNKGNFPGRFSGRQFSNSRSEMNVSTLELGDSALYLCASSPGLAGPTGELFFGEGSRLTVL.

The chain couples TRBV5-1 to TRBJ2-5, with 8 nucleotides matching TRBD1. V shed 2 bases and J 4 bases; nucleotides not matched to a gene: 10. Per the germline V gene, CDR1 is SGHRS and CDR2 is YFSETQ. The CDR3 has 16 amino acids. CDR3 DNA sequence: TGCGCCAGCAGCTTAATCGGGACAGGCGGTTCAGAGACCCAGTACTTC. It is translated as CASSLIGTGGSETQYF.

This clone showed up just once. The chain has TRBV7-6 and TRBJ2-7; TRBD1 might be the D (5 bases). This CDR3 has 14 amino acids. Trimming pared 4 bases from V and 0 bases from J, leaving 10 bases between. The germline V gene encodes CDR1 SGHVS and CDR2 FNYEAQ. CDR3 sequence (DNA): TGTGCCAGCAGCTATCTAGGGGACTCCTACGAGCAGTACTTC. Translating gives CASSYLGDSYEQYF. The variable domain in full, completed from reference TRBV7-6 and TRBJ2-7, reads GAGVSQSPRYKVTKRGQDVALRCDPISGHVSLYWYRQALGQGPEFLTYFNYEAQQDKSGLPNDRFSAERPEGSISTLTIQRTEQRDSAMYRCASSYLGDSYEQYFGPGTRLTVT.

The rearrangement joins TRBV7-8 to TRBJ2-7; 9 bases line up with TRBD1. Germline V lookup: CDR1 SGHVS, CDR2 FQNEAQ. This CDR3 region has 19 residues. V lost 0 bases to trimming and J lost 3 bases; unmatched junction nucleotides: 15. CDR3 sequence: CASSLATGGGDARSYEQYF. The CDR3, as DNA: TGTGCCAGCAGCTTAGCGACAGGGGGAGGGGACGCACGGAGCTACGAGCAGTACTTC.

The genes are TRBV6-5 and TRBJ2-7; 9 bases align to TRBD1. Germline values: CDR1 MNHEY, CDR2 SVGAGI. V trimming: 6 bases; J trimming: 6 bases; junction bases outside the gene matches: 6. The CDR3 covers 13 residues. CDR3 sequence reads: CASSMGQGGEQYF. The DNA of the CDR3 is TGTGCCAGCAGCATGGGACAGGGCGGCGAGCAGTACTTC.

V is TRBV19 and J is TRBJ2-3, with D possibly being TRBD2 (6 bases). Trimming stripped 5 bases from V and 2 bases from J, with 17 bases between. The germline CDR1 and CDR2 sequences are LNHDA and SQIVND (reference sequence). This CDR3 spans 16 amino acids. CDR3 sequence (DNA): TGTGCCAGTAGTGGAGGGGACCCTAGAATCACAGATACGCAGTATTTT. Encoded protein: CASSGGDPRITDTQYF.

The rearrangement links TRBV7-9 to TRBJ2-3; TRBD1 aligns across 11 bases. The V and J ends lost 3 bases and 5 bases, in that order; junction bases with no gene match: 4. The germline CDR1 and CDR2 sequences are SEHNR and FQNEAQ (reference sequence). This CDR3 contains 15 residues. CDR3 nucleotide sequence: TGTGCCAGCAGCTTGGACAGGGGGCGAGGAGATACGCAGTATTTT. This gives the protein CASSLDRGRGDTQYF. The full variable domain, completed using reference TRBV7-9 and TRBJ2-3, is DTGVSQNPRHKITKRGQNVTFRCDPISEHNRLYWYRQTLGQGPEFLTYFQNEAQLEKSRLLSDRFSAERPKGSFSTLEIQRTEQGDSAMYLCASSLDRGRGDTQYFGPGTRLTVL.

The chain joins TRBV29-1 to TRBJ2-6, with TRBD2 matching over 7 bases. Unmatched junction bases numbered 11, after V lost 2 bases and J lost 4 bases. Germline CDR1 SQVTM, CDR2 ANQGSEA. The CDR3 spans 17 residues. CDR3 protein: CSVENRGESSGANVLTF. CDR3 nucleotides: TGCAGCGTTGAAAACCGGGGGGAAAGTTCCGGGGCCAACGTCCTGACTTTC.